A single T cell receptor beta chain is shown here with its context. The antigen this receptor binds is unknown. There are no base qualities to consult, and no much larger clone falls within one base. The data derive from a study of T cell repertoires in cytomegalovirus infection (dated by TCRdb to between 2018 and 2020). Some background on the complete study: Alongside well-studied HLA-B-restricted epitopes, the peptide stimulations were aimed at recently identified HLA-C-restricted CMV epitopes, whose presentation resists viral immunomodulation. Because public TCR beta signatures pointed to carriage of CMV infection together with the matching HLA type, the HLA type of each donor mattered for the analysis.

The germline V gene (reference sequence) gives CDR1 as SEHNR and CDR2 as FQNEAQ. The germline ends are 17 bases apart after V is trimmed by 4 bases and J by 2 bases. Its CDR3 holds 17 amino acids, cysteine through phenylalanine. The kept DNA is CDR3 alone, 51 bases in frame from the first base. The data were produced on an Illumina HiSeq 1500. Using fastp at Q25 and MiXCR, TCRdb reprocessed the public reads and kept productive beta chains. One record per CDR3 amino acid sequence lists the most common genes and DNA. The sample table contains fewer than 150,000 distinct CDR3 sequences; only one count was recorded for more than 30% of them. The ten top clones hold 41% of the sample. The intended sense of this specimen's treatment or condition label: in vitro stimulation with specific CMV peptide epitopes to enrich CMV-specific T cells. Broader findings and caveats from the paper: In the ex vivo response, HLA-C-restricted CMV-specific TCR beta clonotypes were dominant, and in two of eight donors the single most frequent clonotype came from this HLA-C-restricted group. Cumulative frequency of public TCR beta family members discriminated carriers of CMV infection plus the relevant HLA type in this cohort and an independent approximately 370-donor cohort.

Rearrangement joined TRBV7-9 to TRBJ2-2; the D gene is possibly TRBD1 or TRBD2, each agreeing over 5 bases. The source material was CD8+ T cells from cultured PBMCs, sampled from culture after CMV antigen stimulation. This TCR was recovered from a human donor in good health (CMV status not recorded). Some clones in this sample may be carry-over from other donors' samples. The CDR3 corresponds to CASSSGTHGTNTGELFF. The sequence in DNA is TGTGCCAGCAGCTCCGGAACTCATGGGACCAACACCGGGGAGCTGTTTTTT. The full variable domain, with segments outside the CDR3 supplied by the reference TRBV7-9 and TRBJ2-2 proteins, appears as DTGVSQNPRHKITKRGQNVTFRCDPISEHNRLYWYRQTLGQGPEFLTYFQNEAQLEKSRLLSDRFSAERPKGSFSTLEIQRTEQGDSAMYLCASSSGTHGTNTGELFFGEGSRLTVL.